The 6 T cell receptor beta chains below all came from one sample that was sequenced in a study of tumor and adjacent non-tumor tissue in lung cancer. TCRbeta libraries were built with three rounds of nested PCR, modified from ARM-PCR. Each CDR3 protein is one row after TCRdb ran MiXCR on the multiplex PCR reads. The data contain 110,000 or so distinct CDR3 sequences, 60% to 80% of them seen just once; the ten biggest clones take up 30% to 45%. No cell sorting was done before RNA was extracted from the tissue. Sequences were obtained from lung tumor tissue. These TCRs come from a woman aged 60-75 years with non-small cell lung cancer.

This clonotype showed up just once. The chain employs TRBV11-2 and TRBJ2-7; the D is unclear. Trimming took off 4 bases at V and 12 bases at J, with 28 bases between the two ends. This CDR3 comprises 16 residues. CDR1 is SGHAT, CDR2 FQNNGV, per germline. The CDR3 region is CASSSTESAGSYDRYF. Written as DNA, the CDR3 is TGTGCCAGCAGCTCCACCGAAAGTGCAGGCTCCTACGATCGGTACTTC.

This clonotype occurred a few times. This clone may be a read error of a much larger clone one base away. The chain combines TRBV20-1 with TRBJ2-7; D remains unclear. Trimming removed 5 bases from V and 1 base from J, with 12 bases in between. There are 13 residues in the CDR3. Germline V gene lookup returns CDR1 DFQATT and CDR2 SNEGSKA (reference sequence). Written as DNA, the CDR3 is TGCAGTGCTTCCCGATGGCCTTCCTACGAGCAGTACTTC. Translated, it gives CSASRWPSYEQYF.

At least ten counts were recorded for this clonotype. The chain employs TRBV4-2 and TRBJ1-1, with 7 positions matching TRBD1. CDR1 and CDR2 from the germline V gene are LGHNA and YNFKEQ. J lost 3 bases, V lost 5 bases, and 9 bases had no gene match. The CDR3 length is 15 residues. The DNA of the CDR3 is TGTGCCAGCAGCGCAGGGGGGGGCTCGGACACTGAAGCTTTCTTT. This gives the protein CASSAGGGSDTEAFF.

Here the CDR3 DNA reads TGCAGTGCTAGCCTCGTAAATAATGAGCAGTTCTTC. Its translation is CSASLVNNEQFF. The rearrangement links TRBV20-1 to TRBJ2-1; D is unresolved. This CDR3 is built from 12 residues. Germline-derived CDR1 and CDR2 are DFQATT and SNEGSKA (reference sequence). Trimming pared 3 bases from V and 7 bases from J, leaving 10 bases between.

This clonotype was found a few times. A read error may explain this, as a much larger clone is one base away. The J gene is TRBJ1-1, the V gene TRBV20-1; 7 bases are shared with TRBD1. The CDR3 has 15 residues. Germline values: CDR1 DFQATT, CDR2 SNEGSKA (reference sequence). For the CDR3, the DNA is TGCAGTGCTCGGGACATCCTAGCAGGGGGAACTGAAGCTATCTTT. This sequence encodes CSARDILAGGTEAIF.

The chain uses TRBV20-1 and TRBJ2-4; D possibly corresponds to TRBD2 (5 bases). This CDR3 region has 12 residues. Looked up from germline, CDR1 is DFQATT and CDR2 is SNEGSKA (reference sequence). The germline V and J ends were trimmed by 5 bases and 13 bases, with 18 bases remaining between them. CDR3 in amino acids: CSAPGLSEDQYF. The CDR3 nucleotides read TGCAGTGCTCCGGGCCTTAGCGAGGACCAGTACTTC.